This TCR beta chain derives from a study of glioma-infiltrating T cells after dendritic cell vaccination. Study context: Glioblastoma patients came from Phase I and II dendritic cell vaccination trials. Monocyte-derived dendritic cells, cultured approximately 7 days with IL-4 and GM-CSF, were pulsed with autologous tumor lysate. Patients received three intradermal dendritic cell vaccine injections at biweekly intervals.

Time point noted: after dendritic cell vaccination, including at tumor progression/relapse. PBMC sampling occurred before vaccination, two weeks after the third dose, and at progression. Generated by immunoSEQ multiplex PCR, the TCRdb table keeps only in-frame clones and is missing some. The data show 65,000 to 80,000 clones, over 75% seen once. Source: blood, taken after dendritic cell vaccination. This receptor was obtained from a human donor with glioblastoma.

The CDR3 region is CASSYFEGSRTEAFF. CDR3 sequence (DNA): TGTGCCAGCAGTTACTTCGAGGGAAGTAGGACTGAAGCTTTCTTT. The chain recombines TRBV6-5 with TRBJ1-1; D is unclear. Germline assignment: CDR1 MNHEY and CDR2 SVGAGI. Trimming pared 1 base from V and 5 bases from J, leaving 14 bases between. CDR3 length equals 15 residues.